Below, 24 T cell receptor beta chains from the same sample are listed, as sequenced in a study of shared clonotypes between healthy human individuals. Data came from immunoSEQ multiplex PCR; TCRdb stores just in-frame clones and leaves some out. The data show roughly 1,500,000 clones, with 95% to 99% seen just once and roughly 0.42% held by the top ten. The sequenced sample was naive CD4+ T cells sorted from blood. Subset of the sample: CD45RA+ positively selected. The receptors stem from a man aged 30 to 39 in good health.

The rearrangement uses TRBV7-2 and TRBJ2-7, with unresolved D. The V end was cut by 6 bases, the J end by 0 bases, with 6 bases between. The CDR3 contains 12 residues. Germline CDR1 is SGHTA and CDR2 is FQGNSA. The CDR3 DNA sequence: TGTGCCAGCAGTAAAGACTCCTACGAGCAGTACTTC. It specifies CASSKDSYEQYF.

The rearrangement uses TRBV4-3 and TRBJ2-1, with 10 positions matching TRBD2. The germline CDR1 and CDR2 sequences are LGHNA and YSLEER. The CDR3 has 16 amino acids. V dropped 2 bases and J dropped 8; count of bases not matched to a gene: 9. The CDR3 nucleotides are TGCGCCAGCAGCCAATTAGCGGGAGGCCTTGTTTATGAGCAGTTCTTC. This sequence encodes CASSQLAGGLVYEQFF.

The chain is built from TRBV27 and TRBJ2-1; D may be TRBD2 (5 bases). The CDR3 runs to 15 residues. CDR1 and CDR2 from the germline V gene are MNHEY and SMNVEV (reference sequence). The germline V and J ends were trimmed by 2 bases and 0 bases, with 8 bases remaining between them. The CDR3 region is CASSLEGNSYNEQFF. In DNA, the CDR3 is TGTGCCAGCAGTTTAGAGGGTAACTCCTACAATGAGCAGTTCTTC.

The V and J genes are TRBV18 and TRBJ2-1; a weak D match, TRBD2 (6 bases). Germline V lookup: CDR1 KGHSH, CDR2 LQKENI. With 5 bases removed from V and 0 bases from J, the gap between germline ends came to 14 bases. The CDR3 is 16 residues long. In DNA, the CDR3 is TGTGCCAGCTCATCTCGAGGAGGGAGCTCCTACAATGAGCAGTTCTTC. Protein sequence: CASSSRGGSSYNEQFF.

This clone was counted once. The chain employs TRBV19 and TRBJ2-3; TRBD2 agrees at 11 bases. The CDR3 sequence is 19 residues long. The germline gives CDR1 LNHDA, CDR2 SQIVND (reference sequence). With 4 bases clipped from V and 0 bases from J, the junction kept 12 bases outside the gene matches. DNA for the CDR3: TGTGCCAGTAGTAAACTAGCGGGAGTCCTCTCGACTAGCACAGATACGCAGTATTTT. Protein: CASSKLAGVLSTSTDTQYF. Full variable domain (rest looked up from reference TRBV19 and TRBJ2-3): DGGITQSPKYLFRKEGQNVTLSCEQNLNHDAMYWYRQDPGQGLRLIYYSQIVNDFQKGDIAEGYSVSREKKESFPLTVTSAQKNPTAFYLCASSKLAGVLSTSTDTQYFGPGTRLTVL.

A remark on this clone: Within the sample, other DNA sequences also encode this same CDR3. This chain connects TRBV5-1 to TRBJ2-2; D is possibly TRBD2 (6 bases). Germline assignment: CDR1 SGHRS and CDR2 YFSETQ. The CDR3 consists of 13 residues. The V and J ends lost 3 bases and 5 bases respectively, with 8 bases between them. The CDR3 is CASSWGDTGELFF. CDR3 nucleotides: TGCGCCAGCAGCTGGGGGGATACCGGGGAGCTGTTTTTT. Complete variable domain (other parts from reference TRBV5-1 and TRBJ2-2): KAGVTQTPRYLIKTRGQQVTLSCSPISGHRSVSWYQQTPGQGLQFLFEYFSETQRNKGNFPGRFSGRQFSNSRSEMNVSTLELGDSALYLCASSWGDTGELFFGEGSRLTVL.

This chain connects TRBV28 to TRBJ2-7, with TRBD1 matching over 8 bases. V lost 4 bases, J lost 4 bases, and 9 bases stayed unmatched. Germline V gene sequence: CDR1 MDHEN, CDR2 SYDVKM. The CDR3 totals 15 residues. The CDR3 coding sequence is TGTGCCAGCAGTTCCGCCGGACAGGGAAGGTACGAGCAGTACTTC. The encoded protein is CASSSAGQGRYEQYF.

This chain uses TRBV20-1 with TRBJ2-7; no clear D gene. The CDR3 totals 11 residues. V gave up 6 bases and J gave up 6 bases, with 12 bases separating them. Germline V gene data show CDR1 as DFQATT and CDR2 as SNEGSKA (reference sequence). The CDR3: CSAQQAVEQYF. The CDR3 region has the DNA TGCAGTGCCCAGCAGGCGGTCGAGCAGTACTTC.

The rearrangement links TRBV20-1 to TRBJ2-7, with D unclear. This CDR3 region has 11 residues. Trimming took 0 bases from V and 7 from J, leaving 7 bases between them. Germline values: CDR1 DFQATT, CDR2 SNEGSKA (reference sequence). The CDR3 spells CSARDTFEQYF. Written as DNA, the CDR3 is TGCAGTGCTAGAGATACTTTTGAGCAGTACTTC.

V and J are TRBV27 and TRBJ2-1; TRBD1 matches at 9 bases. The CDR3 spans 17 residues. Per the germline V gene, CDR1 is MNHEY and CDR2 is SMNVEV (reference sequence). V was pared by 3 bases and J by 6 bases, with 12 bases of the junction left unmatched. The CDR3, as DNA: TGTGCCAGCAGTTTTAGGGGTCCGGGACAGGGACGCAATGAGCAGTTCTTC. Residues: CASSFRGPGQGRNEQFF.

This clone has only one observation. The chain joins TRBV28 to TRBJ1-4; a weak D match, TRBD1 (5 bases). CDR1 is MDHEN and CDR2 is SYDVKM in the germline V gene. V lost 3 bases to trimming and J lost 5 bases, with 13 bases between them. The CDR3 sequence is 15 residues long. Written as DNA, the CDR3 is TGTGCCAGCAGTTTTTACAGGAGAGTAAATGAAAAACTGTTTTTT. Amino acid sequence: CASSFYRRVNEKLFF.

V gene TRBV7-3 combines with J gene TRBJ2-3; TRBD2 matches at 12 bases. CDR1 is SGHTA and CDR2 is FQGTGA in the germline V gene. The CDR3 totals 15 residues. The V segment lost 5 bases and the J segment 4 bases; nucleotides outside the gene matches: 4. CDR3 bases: TGTGCCAGCAGCGCTAGCGGGAGGGAATCAGATACGCAGTATTTT. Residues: CASSASGRESDTQYF.

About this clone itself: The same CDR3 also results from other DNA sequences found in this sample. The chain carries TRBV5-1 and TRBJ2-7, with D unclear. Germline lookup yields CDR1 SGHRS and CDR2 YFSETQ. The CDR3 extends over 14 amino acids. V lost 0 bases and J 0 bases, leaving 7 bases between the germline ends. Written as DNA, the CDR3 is TGCGCCAGCAGCTTGGCTACGTCCTCCTACGAGCAGTACTTC. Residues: CASSLATSSYEQYF.

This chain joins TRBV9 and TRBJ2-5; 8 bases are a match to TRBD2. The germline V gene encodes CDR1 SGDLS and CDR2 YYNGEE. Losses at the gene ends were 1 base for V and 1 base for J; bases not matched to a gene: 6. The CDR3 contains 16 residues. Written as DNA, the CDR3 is TGTGCCAGCAGCGTAACTAGCGGTGGCGGCCAAGAGACCCAGTACTTC. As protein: CASSVTSGGGQETQYF.

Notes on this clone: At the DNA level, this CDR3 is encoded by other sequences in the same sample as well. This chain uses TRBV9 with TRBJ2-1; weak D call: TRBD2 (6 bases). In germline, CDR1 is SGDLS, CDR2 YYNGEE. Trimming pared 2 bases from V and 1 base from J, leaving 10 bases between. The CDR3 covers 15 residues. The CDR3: CASSVSEGSYNEQFF. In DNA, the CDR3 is TGTGCCAGCAGCGTTTCGGAGGGTTCCTACAATGAGCAGTTCTTC.

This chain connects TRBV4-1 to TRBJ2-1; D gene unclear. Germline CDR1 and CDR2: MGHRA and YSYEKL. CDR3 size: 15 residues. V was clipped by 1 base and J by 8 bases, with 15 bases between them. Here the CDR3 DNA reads TGCGCCAGCAGCCAAGTCCTCCCCCCCGGCGATGAGCAGTTCTTC. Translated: CASSQVLPPGDEQFF.

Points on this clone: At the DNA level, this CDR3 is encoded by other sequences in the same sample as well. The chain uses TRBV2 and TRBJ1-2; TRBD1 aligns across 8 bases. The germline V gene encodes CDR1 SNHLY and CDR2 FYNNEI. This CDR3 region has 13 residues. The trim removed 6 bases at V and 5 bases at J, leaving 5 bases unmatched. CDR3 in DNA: TGTGCCAGCAGGCCCGGGACAGGTTATGGCTACACCTTC. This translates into CASRPGTGYGYTF.

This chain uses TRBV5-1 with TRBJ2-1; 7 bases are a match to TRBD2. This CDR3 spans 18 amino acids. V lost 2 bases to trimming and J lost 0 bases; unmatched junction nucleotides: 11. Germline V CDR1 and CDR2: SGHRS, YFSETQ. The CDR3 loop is CASSLFSSGQSSYNEQFF. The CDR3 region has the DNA TGCGCCAGCAGCTTATTTTCTAGCGGCCAGAGCTCCTACAATGAGCAGTTCTTC.

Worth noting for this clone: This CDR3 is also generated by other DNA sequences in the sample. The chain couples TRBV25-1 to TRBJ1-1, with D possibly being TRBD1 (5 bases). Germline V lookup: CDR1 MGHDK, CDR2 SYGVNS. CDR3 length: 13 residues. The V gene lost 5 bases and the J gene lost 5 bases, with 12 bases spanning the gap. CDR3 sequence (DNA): TGTGCCAGCAGTCCCCCGGGGGATACTGAAGCTTTCTTT. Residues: CASSPPGDTEAFF.

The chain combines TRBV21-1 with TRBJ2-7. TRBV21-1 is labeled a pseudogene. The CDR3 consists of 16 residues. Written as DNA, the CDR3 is TGTGCCAGCAGCAAAGTCATTTGGCGTATCTCCTACGAGCAGTACTTC. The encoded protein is CASSKVIWRISYEQYF.

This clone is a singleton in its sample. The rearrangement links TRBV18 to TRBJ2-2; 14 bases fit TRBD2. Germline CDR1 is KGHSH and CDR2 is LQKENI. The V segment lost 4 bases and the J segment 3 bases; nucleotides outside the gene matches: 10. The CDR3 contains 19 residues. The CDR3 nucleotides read TGTGCCAGCTCACAGGTCGGGACTAGCGGGAGCGGATACACCGGGGAGCTGTTTTTT. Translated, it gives CASSQVGTSGSGYTGELFF.

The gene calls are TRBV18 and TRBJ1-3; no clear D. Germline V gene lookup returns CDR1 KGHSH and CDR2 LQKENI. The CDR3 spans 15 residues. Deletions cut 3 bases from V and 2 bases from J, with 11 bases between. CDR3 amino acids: CASSPPRPTGNTIYF. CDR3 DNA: TGTGCCAGCTCACCCCCCCGGCCCACTGGAAACACCATATATTTT. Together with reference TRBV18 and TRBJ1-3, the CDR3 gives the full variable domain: NAGVMQNPRHLVRRRGQEARLRCSPMKGHSHVYWYRQLPEEGLKFMVYLQKENIIDESGMPKERFSAEFPKEGPSILRIQQVVRGDSAAYFCASSPPRPTGNTIYFGEGSWLTVV.

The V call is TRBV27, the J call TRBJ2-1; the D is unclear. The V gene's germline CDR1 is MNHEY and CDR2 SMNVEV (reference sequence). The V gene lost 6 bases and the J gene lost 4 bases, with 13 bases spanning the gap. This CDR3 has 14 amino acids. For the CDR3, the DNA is TGTGCCAGCAGCTTGCAATTAGGGTACAATGAGCAGTTCTTC. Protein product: CASSLQLGYNEQFF.

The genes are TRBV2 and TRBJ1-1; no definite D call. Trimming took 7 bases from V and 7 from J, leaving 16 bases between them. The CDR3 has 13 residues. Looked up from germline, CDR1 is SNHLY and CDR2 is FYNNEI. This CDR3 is CASNDVGRGEAFF. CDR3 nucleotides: TGTGCCAGCAATGACGTGGGCCGAGGTGAAGCTTTCTTT.